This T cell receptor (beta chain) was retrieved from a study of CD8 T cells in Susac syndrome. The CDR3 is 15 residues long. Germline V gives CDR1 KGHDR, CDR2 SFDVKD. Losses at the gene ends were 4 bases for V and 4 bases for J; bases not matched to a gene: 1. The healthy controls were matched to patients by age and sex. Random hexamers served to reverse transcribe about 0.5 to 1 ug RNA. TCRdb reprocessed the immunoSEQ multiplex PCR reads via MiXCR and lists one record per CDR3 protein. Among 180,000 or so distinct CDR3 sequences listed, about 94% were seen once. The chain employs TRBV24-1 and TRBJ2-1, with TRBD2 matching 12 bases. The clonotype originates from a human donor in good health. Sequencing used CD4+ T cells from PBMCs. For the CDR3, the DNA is TGTGCCACCAGTGAGACTAGCGGGGGATACAATGAGCAGTTCTTC. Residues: CATSETSGGYNEQFF.